A selection of T cell receptor beta chains follows, all from one sample in a study of CD4 T cell repertoires in COVID-19. Generated by immunoSEQ multiplex PCR, the TCRdb table keeps only in-frame clones and is missing some. The table records thousands of clones, around 80% of them present only once. The sample was effector memory CD4+ T cells from blood, taken before the COVID-19 pandemic. The receptors were sampled from a human donor who had COVID-19. CDR3s include the opening cysteine and the closing phenylalanine or tryptophan. Expanded clones are given a class, and other clones once, few, many or no size at all.

abundance	v_gene	CDR3aa
few	TRBV6-5	CASSRSPGGYEQYF
-	TRBV5-4	CASSTDPGGNNEQFF
-	TRBV18	CASSLNSGVYNEQFF
-	TRBV6-1	CASSEGAEKETQYF
-	TRBV6-1	CASSEGRGRANQVF
-	TRBV2	CAIRKARVQADTQYF
once	TRBV28	CASSRGGFNEQFF
once	TRBV28	CASSLPSRGGEQYF
once	TRBV6-5	CASRTSVTGELFF
few	TRBV10-3	CAISLEQNSNQPQHF
-	TRBV7-2	CASSFDGGQGKYEQYF
-	TRBV6-1	CASVKTYEQYF
-	TRBV18	CASSPTSGAGDEQFF
once	TRBV7-9	CAGTSGGNTGELFF
once	TRBV7-2	CASSAGAAQTQYF
few	TRBV14	CASSQDLGAPNTGELFF
once	TRBV10-2	CASGTGSQQYF
-	TRBV6-1	CASSEVGTGNGYTF
-	TRBV27	CASSPSGAVGNEQFF
-	TRBV6-5	CASSVGLGNEKLFF
-	TRBV25-1	CASSELRGPYYNEQFF
once	TRBV11-3	CASSLDIGPGKGTGELFF
-	TRBV7-3	CASSSSGGNEQYF
-	TRBV19	CASSMEGGQYNEQFF
-	TRBV18	CASSPRQGVGETQYF
-	TRBV5-1	CASSLAPPANYGYTF
-	TRBV7-9	CASSPRGLAGANEQFF
few	TRBV14	CASSQQGLGYEQYF
-	TRBV7-9	CAAPWGAGANVLTF
-	TRBV5-4	CASSSSGLAGHGVYF
few	TRBV10-2	CASSDIGTGVTYEQYF
-	TRBV6-5	CASSYGRNQPQHF
once	TRBV5-1	CATTSLAGMRDTGELFF
-	TRBV7-8	CASRNSGGGYTF
-	TRBV9	CASSATGGSNQPQHF
-	TRBV6-1	CASSGRLDSTYQPQHF
-	TRBV18	CASSPPSLGLSGNTIYF
-	TRBV10-1	CASSGYPLVILNQPQHF
-	TRBV6-1	CASSLLKGAQDTQYF